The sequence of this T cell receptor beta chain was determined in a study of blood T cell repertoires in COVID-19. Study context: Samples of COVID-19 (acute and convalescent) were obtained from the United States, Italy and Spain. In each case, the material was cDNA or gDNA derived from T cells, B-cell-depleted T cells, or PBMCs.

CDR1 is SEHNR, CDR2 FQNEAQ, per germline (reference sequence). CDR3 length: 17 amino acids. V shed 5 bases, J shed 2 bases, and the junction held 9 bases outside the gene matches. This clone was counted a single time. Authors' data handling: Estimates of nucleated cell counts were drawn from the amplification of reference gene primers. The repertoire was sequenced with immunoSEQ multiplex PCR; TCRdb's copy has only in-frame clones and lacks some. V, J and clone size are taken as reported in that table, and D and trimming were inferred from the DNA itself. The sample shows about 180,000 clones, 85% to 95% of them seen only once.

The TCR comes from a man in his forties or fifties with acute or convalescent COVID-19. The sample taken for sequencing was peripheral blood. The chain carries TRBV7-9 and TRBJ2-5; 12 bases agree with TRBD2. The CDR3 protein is CASSPRLAGVEQETQYF. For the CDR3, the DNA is TGTGCCAGCAGCCCAAGACTAGCGGGAGTGGAACAAGAGACCCAGTACTTC.